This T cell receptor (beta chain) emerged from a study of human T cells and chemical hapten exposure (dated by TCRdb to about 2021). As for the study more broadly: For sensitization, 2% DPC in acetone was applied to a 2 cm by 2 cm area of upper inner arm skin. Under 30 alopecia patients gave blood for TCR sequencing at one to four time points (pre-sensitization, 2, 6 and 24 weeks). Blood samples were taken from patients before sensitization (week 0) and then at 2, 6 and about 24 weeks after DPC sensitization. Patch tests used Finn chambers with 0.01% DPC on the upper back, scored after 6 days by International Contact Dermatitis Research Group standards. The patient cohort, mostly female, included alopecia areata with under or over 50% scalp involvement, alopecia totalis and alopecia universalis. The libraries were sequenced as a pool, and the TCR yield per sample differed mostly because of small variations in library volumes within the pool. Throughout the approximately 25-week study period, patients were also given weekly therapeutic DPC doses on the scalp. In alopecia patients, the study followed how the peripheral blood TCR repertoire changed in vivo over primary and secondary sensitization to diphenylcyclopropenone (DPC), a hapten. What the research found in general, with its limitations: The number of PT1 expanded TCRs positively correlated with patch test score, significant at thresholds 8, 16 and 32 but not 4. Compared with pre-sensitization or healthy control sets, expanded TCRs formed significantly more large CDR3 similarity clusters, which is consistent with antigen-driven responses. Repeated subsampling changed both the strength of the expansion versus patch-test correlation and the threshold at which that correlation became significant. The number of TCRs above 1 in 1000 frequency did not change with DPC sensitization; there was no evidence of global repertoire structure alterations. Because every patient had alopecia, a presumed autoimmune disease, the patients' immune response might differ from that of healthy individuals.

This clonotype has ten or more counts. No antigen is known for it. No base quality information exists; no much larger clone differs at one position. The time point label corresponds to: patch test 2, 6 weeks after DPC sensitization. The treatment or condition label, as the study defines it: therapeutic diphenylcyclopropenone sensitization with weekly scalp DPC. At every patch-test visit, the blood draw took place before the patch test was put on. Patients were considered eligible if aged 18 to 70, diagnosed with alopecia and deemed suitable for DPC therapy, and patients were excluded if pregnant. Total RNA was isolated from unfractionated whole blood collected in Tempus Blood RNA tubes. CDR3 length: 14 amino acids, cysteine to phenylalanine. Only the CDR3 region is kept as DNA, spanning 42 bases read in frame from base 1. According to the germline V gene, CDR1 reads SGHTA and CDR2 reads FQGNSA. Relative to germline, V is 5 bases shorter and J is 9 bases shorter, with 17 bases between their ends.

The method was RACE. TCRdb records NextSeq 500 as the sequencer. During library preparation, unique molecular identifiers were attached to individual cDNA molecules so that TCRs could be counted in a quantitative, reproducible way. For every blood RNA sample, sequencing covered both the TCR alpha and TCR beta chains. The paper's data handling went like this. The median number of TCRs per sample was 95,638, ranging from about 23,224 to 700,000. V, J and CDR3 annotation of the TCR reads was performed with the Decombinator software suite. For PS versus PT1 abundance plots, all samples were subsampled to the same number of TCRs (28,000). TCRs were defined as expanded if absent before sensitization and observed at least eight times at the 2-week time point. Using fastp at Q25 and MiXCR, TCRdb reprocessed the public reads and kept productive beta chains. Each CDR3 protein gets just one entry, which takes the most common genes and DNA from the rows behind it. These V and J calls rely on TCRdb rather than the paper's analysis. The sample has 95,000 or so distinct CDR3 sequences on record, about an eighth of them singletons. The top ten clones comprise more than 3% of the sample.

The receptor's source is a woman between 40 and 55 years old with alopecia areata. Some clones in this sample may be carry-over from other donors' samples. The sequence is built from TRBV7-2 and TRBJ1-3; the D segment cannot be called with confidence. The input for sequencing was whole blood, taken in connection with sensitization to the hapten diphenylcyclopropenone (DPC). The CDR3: CASSPALTFRTIYF. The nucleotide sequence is TGTGCCAGCAGCCCCGCCCTGACCTTCCGCACCATATATTTT.